This is a list of T cell receptor beta chains from one sample in a study of vaccination and CD4 T cells after COVID-19. One entry per CDR3 protein, called by TCRdb with MiXCR from the PCR reads. The sample yields approximately 13,000 distinct CDR3 sequences, 52% seen once. These TCRs' antigens remain unknown. The sequenced sample was CD4+ T cells from blood, cultured in vitro. These receptors all come from a human donor who had recovered from COVID-19. The CDR3 runs from the conserved cysteine through the conserved F or W. A D gene is named only where the DNA matches it firmly. The size entry is marked missing in some rows and otherwise reads once, few, many or a size class.

TRBJ2-1 | TRBD2 | NA | TRBV19 | CASSIYGGTAYNEQFF | TGTGCCAGTAGTATTTACGGGGGGACCGCCTACAATGAGCAGTTCTTC
TRBJ2-6 | NA | NA | TRBV2 | CASRKTELMSSGANVLTF | TGTGCCAGCAGAAAGACAGAGCTTATGAGCTCTGGGGCCAACGTCCTGACTTTC
TRBJ2-2 | NA | NA | TRBV20-1 | CSARPGGNTGELFF | TGCAGTGCTAGACCCGGAGGTAACACCGGGGAGCTGTTTTTT
TRBJ1-5 | NA | few | TRBV19 | CASSIQNSNQPQHF | TGTGCCAGTAGTATCCAGAATAGCAATCAGCCCCAGCATTTT
TRBJ2-3 | TRBD2 | NA | TRBV7-8 | CASKRLAGTLSALQYF | TGTGCCAGCAAACGTCTAGCGGGAACGTTATCGGCGTTGCAGTATTTT
TRBJ2-3 | NA | NA | TRBV4-3 | CASSQDGTGTDTQYF | TGCGCCAGCAGCCAAGATGGGACTGGCACAGATACGCAGTATTTT
TRBJ2-1 | TRBD2 | NA | TRBV14 | CASSPLEAGVNNEQFF | TGTGCCAGCAGCCCCCTAGAAGCGGGAGTCAACAATGAGCAGTTCTTC
TRBJ2-5 | NA | NA | TRBV20-1 | CSARERDSWYQETQYF | TGCAGTGCTCGCGAACGAGACTCTTGGTACCAAGAGACCCAGTACTTC
TRBJ2-7 | NA | NA | TRBV24-1 | CATSDPSRYEQYF | TGTGCCACCAGTGATCCCTCCAGGTACGAGCAGTACTTC
TRBJ2-7 | TRBD2 | NA | TRBV27 | CASSFLAGNYEQYF | TGTGCCAGCAGTTTTCTAGCGGGGAACTACGAGCAGTACTTC
TRBJ2-2 | NA | once | TRBV28 | CASSYDSLNTGELFF | TGTGCCAGCAGTTATGACAGCCTAAACACCGGGGAGCTGTTTTTT